A selection of T cell receptor beta chains follows, all from one sample in a study of T cell responses to AZD1222 COVID-19 vaccine. Profiled with immunoSEQ multiplex PCR; TCRdb holds only in-frame clones, not every one. Among 120,000 or so clones listed, approximately 91% were seen once. Here the sequenced sample was peripheral blood, taken on day 0 of AZD1222 vaccination. These receptors originate from an adult in good health. Both conserved end residues are part of each CDR3. Fields, in order: J gene, D gene, CDR3 length, V gene, CDR3 protein. A D gene is named only where the DNA matches it firmly.

J gene: TRBJ1-1
D gene: .
CDR3 length: 11
V gene: TRBV20-1
CDR3 protein: CSAIQAYEAFF

J gene: TRBJ2-7
D gene: .
CDR3 length: 14
V gene: TRBV5-6
CDR3 protein: CASSLQGPLYEQYF

J gene: TRBJ1-4
D gene: TRBD1
CDR3 length: 15
V gene: TRBV5-1
CDR3 protein: CASSLRQGTNEKLFF

J gene: TRBJ2-7
D gene: .
CDR3 length: 11
V gene: TRBV2
CDR3 protein: CASSGLYEQYF

J gene: TRBJ1-5
D gene: .
CDR3 length: 13
V gene: TRBV5-1
CDR3 protein: CASAEGQGQPQHF

J gene: TRBJ2-7
D gene: TRBD2
CDR3 length: 17
V gene: TRBV6-2/TRBV6-3
CDR3 protein: CASSYSGLAGRRLEQYF

J gene: TRBJ2-2
D gene: TRBD1
CDR3 length: 15
V gene: TRBV3-1/TRBV3-2
CDR3 protein: CASYGTGDYTGELFF

J gene: TRBJ1-3
D gene: .
CDR3 length: 14
V gene: TRBV19
CDR3 protein: CASQRSHSGNTIYF

J gene: TRBJ1-2
D gene: .
CDR3 length: 13
V gene: TRBV7-9
CDR3 protein: CASSLADVDGYTF

J gene: TRBJ2-5
D gene: .
CDR3 length: 13
V gene: TRBV3-1/TRBV3-2
CDR3 protein: CASSPSSGRTQYF

J gene: TRBJ2-7
D gene: TRBD2
CDR3 length: 15
V gene: TRBV6-5
CDR3 protein: CASSYSAGGPGEQYF

J gene: TRBJ1-3
D gene: .
CDR3 length: 15
V gene: TRBV11-3
CDR3 protein: CASSFPRISGNTIYF

J gene: TRBJ1-2
D gene: .
CDR3 length: 15
V gene: TRBV7-9
CDR3 protein: CASSPDGPSVYGYTF

J gene: TRBJ2-3
D gene: .
CDR3 length: 14
V gene: TRBV24-1
CDR3 protein: CATSDPTTADTQYF

J gene: TRBJ2-5
D gene: .
CDR3 length: 16
V gene: TRBV4-1
CDR3 protein: CASSQKMRDNQETQYF